This is a list of T cell receptor beta chains from one sample in a study of post-analysis software for immune sequencing data. Each CDR3 protein is one row after TCRdb ran MiXCR on the PCR reads. The sample contains over 300,000 distinct CDR3 sequences, less than 35% of which appear only once. Sequencing used blood. These receptor sequences come from a girl aged 10-17 years with multiple sclerosis. Both conserved end residues are part of each CDR3. Each record gives: CDR3 protein, CDR3 DNA, D gene, J gene, clone size, V gene, CDR3 length. D genes are given only for firm matches. Rows may omit the clone size; those that give it use once, few, many or a size class.

CDR3 protein: CSANGMAGLGETQYF; CDR3 DNA: TGCAGTGCTAACGGCATGGCGGGGTTGGGAGAGACCCAGTACTTC; D gene: .; J gene: TRBJ2-5; clone size: few; V gene: TRBV20-1; CDR3 length: 15
CDR3 protein: CASSGRKNYGYTF; CDR3 DNA: TGTGCCAGCAGCGGACGGAAAAACTATGGCTACACCTTC; D gene: .; J gene: TRBJ1-2; clone size: few; V gene: TRBV12-3/TRBV12-4; CDR3 length: 13
CDR3 protein: CASSLTGATGELFF; CDR3 DNA: TGTGCCAGCAGCTTGACAGGGGCCACCGGGGAGCTGTTTTTT; D gene: TRBD1; J gene: TRBJ2-2; clone size: .; V gene: TRBV7-9; CDR3 length: 14
CDR3 protein: CATSDLGDTQYF; CDR3 DNA: TGTGCCACCAGTGATCTGGGAGATACGCAGTATTTT; D gene: .; J gene: TRBJ2-3; clone size: many; V gene: TRBV24-1; CDR3 length: 12
CDR3 protein: CASSSDRTYEQYF; CDR3 DNA: TGTGCCAGCAGTTCTGACAGGACCTACGAGCAGTACTTC; D gene: .; J gene: TRBJ2-7; clone size: many; V gene: TRBV6-5; CDR3 length: 13
CDR3 protein: CASSEAGTTVPLHF; CDR3 DNA: TGTGCCAGCAGTGAAGCGGGGACGACAGTCCCCCTCCACTTT; D gene: .; J gene: TRBJ1-6; clone size: few; V gene: TRBV6-1; CDR3 length: 14
CDR3 protein: CASSLLPTSSYEQYF; CDR3 DNA: TGTGCCAGCAGTTTACTACCCACGAGCTCCTACGAGCAGTACTTC; D gene: .; J gene: TRBJ2-7; clone size: .; V gene: TRBV28; CDR3 length: 15
CDR3 protein: CASSDLRDQETQYF; CDR3 DNA: TGTGCCAGCAGTGATTTGCGGGACCAAGAGACCCAGTACTTC; D gene: .; J gene: TRBJ2-5; clone size: few; V gene: TRBV2; CDR3 length: 14
CDR3 protein: CASSFGSGETQYF; CDR3 DNA: TGTGCCAGCAGCTTTGGTTCAGGAGAGACCCAGTACTTC; D gene: .; J gene: TRBJ2-5; clone size: few; V gene: TRBV11-2; CDR3 length: 13
CDR3 protein: CASSWGRDRDYEQYF; CDR3 DNA: TGCGCCAGCAGCTGGGGCCGGGACAGGGACTACGAGCAGTACTTC; D gene: TRBD1; J gene: TRBJ2-7; clone size: .; V gene: TRBV5-1; CDR3 length: 15
CDR3 protein: CASSQDSSYGYTF; CDR3 DNA: TGTGCCAGCAGCCAAGACTCCAGCTACGGCTACACCTTC; D gene: .; J gene: TRBJ1-2; clone size: .; V gene: TRBV3-1; CDR3 length: 13
CDR3 protein: CASSQDRSNYEQYF; CDR3 DNA: TGTGCCAGCAGCCAAGACAGGTCCAACTACGAGCAGTACTTC; D gene: .; J gene: TRBJ2-7; clone size: .; V gene: TRBV6-6; CDR3 length: 14
CDR3 protein: CSASTSGGNEQFF; CDR3 DNA: TGCAGCGCTAGTACTAGCGGGGGAAATGAGCAGTTCTTC; D gene: TRBD2; J gene: TRBJ2-1; clone size: many; V gene: TRBV29-1; CDR3 length: 13
CDR3 protein: CASSWTASGVNVLTF; CDR3 DNA: TGCGCCAGCAGCTGGACAGCCTCTGGGGTCAACGTCCTGACTTTC; D gene: .; J gene: TRBJ2-6; clone size: .; V gene: TRBV5-1; CDR3 length: 15
CDR3 protein: CASSRGQMWGYTF; CDR3 DNA: TGTGCCAGCAGCCGGGGACAGATGTGGGGCTACACCTTC; D gene: TRBD1; J gene: TRBJ1-2; clone size: .; V gene: TRBV3-1; CDR3 length: 13
CDR3 protein: CATSDRTGGVTNEQFF; CDR3 DNA: TGTGCCACCAGTGACCGGACAGGGGGCGTAACGAATGAGCAGTTCTTC; D gene: TRBD1; J gene: TRBJ2-1; clone size: once; V gene: TRBV24-1; CDR3 length: 16
CDR3 protein: CASSRTGGSETQYF; CDR3 DNA: TGTGCCAGCAGCCGGACAGGGGGCTCTGAGACCCAGTACTTC; D gene: TRBD1; J gene: TRBJ2-5; clone size: many; V gene: TRBV7-6; CDR3 length: 14
CDR3 protein: CASSHQGAENTKAFF; CDR3 DNA: TGCGCCAGCAGCCATCAGGGGGCGGAGAACACTAAAGCTTTCTTT; D gene: TRBD1; J gene: TRBJ1-1; clone size: once; V gene: TRBV5-1; CDR3 length: 15
CDR3 protein: CASSPSGTGAEKLFF; CDR3 DNA: TGTGCCAGCTCACCTTCCGGGACAGGGGCTGAAAAACTGTTTTTT; D gene: TRBD1; J gene: TRBJ1-4; clone size: .; V gene: TRBV18; CDR3 length: 15
CDR3 protein: CSASFVGTGSTDTQYF; CDR3 DNA: TGCAGTGCTAGTTTTGTTGGGACAGGGAGCACAGATACGCAGTATTTT; D gene: TRBD1; J gene: TRBJ2-3; clone size: few; V gene: TRBV20-1; CDR3 length: 16
CDR3 protein: CSARTQSYGYTF; CDR3 DNA: TGCAGTGCTAGAACTCAGTCCTATGGCTACACCTTC; D gene: .; J gene: TRBJ1-2; clone size: .; V gene: TRBV20-1; CDR3 length: 12
CDR3 protein: CASSQSYRGQPQHF; CDR3 DNA: TGTGCCAGCAGCCAGTCTTACAGGGGACAGCCCCAGCATTTT; D gene: TRBD1; J gene: TRBJ1-5; clone size: .; V gene: TRBV4-2; CDR3 length: 14
CDR3 protein: CASSLQGLANYDYTF; CDR3 DNA: TGTGCCAGCAGTTTGCAGGGCCTAGCTAACTATGACTACACCTTC; D gene: .; J gene: TRBJ1-2; clone size: .; V gene: TRBV12-3/TRBV12-4; CDR3 length: 15
CDR3 protein: CSGTTSGGAYEQYF; CDR3 DNA: TGCAGTGGAACGACTAGCGGGGGGGCCTACGAGCAGTACTTC; D gene: TRBD2; J gene: TRBJ2-7; clone size: .; V gene: TRBV20-1; CDR3 length: 14
CDR3 protein: CASSLEGTGGNTEAFF; CDR3 DNA: TGTGCCAGCAGCTTGGAGGGGACAGGGGGGAACACTGAAGCTTTCTTT; D gene: TRBD1; J gene: TRBJ1-1; clone size: once; V gene: TRBV5-4; CDR3 length: 16
CDR3 protein: CASSQALRMGSTDTQYF; CDR3 DNA: TGTGCCAGCAGCCAAGCCCTAAGGATGGGGTCCACAGATACGCAGTATTTT; D gene: .; J gene: TRBJ2-3; clone size: few; V gene: TRBV14; CDR3 length: 17
CDR3 protein: CASSQTLAGQETQYF; CDR3 DNA: TGTGCCAGCAGCCAAACACTAGCGGGGCAAGAGACCCAGTACTTC; D gene: TRBD2; J gene: TRBJ2-5; clone size: .; V gene: TRBV7-3; CDR3 length: 15
CDR3 protein: CASRPRQGPDTQYF; CDR3 DNA: TGCGCCAGCAGACCTCGCCAGGGACCAGATACGCAGTATTTT; D gene: .; J gene: TRBJ2-3; clone size: .; V gene: TRBV5-1; CDR3 length: 14
CDR3 protein: CASSKELGGSAPLHF; CDR3 DNA: TGTGCCAGCAGCAAAGAGTTGGGGGGCTCCGCACCCCTCCACTTT; D gene: .; J gene: TRBJ1-6; clone size: few; V gene: TRBV21-1; CDR3 length: 15
CDR3 protein: CASSYRITSGEQYF; CDR3 DNA: TGTGCCAGCAGCTACCGAATCACCTCCGGGGAGCAGTACTTC; D gene: .; J gene: TRBJ2-7; clone size: few; V gene: TRBV3-1; CDR3 length: 14
CDR3 protein: CASSLEERHGYTF; CDR3 DNA: TGCGCCAGCAGCTTGGAAGAGCGGCACGGCTACACCTTC; D gene: .; J gene: TRBJ1-2; clone size: .; V gene: TRBV5-1; CDR3 length: 13
CDR3 protein: CATSPRDLETTNEKLFF; CDR3 DNA: TGTGCCACCAGCCCCCGAGACCTTGAAACAACTAATGAAAAACTGTTTTTT; D gene: .; J gene: TRBJ1-4; clone size: .; V gene: TRBV15; CDR3 length: 17
CDR3 protein: CASSSFTDPGGTEAFF; CDR3 DNA: TGTGCCAGCAGTTCCTTTACCGACCCGGGGGGCACTGAAGCTTTCTTT; D gene: .; J gene: TRBJ1-1; clone size: few; V gene: TRBV6-5; CDR3 length: 16
CDR3 protein: CASSPDSLNSPLHF; CDR3 DNA: TGTGCCAGCTCCCCGGACAGCCTCAATTCACCCCTCCACTTT; D gene: .; J gene: TRBJ1-6; clone size: .; V gene: TRBV27; CDR3 length: 14
CDR3 protein: CSATGGNTEAFF; CDR3 DNA: TGCAGTGCTACAGGGGGGAACACTGAAGCTTTCTTT; D gene: TRBD1; J gene: TRBJ1-1; clone size: many; V gene: TRBV20-1; CDR3 length: 12
CDR3 protein: CASTPGASGSETQYF; CDR3 DNA: TGTGCCAGCACCCCAGGGGCTAGCGGCTCAGAGACCCAGTACTTC; D gene: .; J gene: TRBJ2-5; clone size: .; V gene: TRBV12-3/TRBV12-4; CDR3 length: 15
CDR3 protein: CASSSQVTDTQYF; CDR3 DNA: TGTGCCAGCAGTTCTCAGGTCACAGATACGCAATATTTT; D gene: .; J gene: TRBJ2-3; clone size: .; V gene: TRBV12-3/TRBV12-4; CDR3 length: 13